This T cell receptor (beta chain) was sequenced during a study of T cell responses to AZD1222 COVID-19 vaccine. Findings and caveats of the study: Vaccine-associated CD4 TCRs spanned spike, dominant at 160-218 and 743-854. Compared with day 0, the breadth and depth of the Spike-specific TCR repertoire rose significantly after two doses of AZD1222. Recipients of AZD1222 seropositive at baseline numbered only 6 or 7. Clonal diversity may have been underestimated in mostly white British donors.

CDR3 length equals 17 residues. Germline V gene sequence: CDR1 ENHRY, CDR2 SYGVKD. V dropped 10 bases and J dropped 2 bases, with 21 bases sitting between them. Libraries were prepared by immunoSEQ multiplex PCR; TCRdb keeps only in-frame clonotypes and omits some of them. This repertoire shows 100,000 to 150,000 clones, about 93% found once; its top ten account for 5%. To note about this clone: Its target is not known.

The input for sequencing was peripheral blood, taken 28 days after the second AZD1222 dose. The sequence came from an adult who received the AZD1222 COVID-19 vaccine. V is TRBV10-3 and J is TRBJ1-6; maybe TRBD1 (5 bases). This chain's CDR3 is CATSRGSGNAYNSPLHF. CDR3 nucleotides: TGTGCCACCTCCAGAGGGTCAGGGAACGCCTATAATTCACCCCTCCACTTT.